The clone carrying this TCR beta chain turned up a few times. Unique molecular identifiers were incorporated when the TCRbeta library was constructed. TCRdb re-derived calls from the PCR reads in MiXCR, one entry per CDR3 protein. The table has hundreds of thousands of distinct CDR3 sequences, about a tenth seen once. These data come from a study of T-cell reconstitution after alpha-beta-depleted transplantation in children. V lost 6 bases and J lost 6; bases outside the gene matches: 8. The CDR3 is made up of 15 amino acids. The input for sequencing was PBMCs from the stem cell graft donor, taken from the stem cell graft. The receptor's source is a human donor who donated a stem cell graft to a child with SCID. This chain links TRBV12-3 or TRBV12-4 with TRBJ2-3, with 11 bases identical to TRBD2. The CDR3 DNA is TGTGCCAGCAGGCCTAGCGGGGGGCAGGGCGATACGCAGTATTTT. It codes for CASRPSGGQGDTQYF.